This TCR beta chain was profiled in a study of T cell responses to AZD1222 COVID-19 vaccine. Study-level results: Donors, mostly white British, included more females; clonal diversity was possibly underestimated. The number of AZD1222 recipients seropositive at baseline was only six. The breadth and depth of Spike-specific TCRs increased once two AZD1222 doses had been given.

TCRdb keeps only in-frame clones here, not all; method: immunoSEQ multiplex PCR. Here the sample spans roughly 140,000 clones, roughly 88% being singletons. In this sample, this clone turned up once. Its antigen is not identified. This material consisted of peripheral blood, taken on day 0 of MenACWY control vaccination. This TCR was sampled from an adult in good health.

The CDR3 is CASSLAPGQNYEQYF. The CDR3 bases are TGTGCCAGCAGCTTAGCGCCGGGACAGAACTACGAGCAGTACTTC. The V gene is TRBV7-8, the J gene TRBJ2-7, with 7 bases lining up with TRBD1. There are 15 residues in the CDR3. CDR1 and CDR2 from the germline V gene are SGHVS and FQNEAQ. The ends lost 0 bases at V and 3 bases at J; junction bases unmatched: 5.